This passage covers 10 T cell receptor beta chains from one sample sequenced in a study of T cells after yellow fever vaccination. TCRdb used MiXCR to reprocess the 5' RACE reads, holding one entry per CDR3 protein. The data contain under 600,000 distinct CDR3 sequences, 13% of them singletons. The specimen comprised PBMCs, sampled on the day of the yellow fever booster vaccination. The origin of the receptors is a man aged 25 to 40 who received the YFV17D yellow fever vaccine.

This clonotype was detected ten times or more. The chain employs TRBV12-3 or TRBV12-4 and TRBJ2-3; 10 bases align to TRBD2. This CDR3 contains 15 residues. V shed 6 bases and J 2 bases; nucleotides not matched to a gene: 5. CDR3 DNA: TGTGCCAGCAGCCTAGCGGGGGAGCTCACAGATACGCAGTATTTT. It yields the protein CASSLAGELTDTQYF.

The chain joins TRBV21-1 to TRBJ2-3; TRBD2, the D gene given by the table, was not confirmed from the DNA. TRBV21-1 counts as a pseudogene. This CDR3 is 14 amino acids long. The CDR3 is CASPGTSGLNTQYF. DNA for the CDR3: TGTGCCAGCCCCGGGACTAGCGGACTGAATACGCAGTATTTT.

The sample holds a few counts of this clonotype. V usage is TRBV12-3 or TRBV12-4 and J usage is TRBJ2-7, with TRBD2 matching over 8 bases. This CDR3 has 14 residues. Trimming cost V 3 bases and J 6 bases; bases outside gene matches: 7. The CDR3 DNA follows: TGTGCCAGCAGTTTGTACGGGAGGGCCCTCGAGCAGTACTTC. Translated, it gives CASSLYGRALEQYF.

Here the CDR3 DNA reads TGCGCCAGCAGCCCGCCGGGACTAGGAGGCCCCGGCACAGATACGCAGTATTTT. This codes for CASSPPGLGGPGTDTQYF. The chain employs TRBV4-3 and TRBJ2-3, with 8 positions matching TRBD2. With V trimmed by 4 bases and J by 1 base, 13 bases remained unmatched. Germline V gene sequence: CDR1 LGHNA, CDR2 YSLEER. The CDR3 has 18 amino acids.

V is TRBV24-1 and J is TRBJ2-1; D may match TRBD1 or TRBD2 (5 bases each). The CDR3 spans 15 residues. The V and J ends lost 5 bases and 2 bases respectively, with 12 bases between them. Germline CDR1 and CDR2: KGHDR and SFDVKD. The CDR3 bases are TGTGCCACCAGTGTCTCTCCGGGACCCTACAATGAGCAGTTCTTC. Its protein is CATSVSPGPYNEQFF.

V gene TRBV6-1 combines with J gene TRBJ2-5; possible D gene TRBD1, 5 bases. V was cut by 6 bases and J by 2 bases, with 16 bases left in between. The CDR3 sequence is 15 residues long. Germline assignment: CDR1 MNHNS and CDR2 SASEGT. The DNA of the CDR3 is TGTGCCAGCAGCAAGCACATTGACAGACAAGAGACCCAGTACTTC. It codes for CASSKHIDRQETQYF.

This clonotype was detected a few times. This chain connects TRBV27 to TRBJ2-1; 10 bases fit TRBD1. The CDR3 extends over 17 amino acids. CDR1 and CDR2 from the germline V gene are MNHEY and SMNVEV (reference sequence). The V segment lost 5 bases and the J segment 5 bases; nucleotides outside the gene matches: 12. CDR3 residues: CASSHLSGTGADNEQFF. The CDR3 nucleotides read TGTGCCAGCAGTCACCTTTCTGGGACAGGGGCCGACAATGAGCAGTTCTTC.

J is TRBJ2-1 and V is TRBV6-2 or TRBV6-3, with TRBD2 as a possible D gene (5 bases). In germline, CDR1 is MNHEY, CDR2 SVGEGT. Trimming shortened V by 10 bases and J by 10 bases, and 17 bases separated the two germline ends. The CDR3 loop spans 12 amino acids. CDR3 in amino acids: CATGERPREQFF. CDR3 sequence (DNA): TGTGCCACCGGGGAACGGCCTAGGGAGCAGTTCTTC.

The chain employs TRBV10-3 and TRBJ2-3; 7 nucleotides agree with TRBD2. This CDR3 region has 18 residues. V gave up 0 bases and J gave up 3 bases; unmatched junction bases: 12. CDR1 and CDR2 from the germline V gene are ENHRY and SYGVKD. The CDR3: CAISESDWAGAVTDTQYF. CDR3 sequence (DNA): TGTGCCATCAGTGAGTCCGATTGGGCGGGAGCGGTTACAGATACGCAGTATTTT.

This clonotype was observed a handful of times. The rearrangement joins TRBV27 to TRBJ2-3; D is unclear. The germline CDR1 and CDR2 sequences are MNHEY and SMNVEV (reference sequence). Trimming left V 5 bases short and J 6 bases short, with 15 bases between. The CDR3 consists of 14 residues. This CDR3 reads CASSRSPVLDTQYF. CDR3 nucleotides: TGTGCCAGCAGTCGAAGTCCGGTACTGGATACGCAGTATTTT.